These 20 T cell receptor beta chains were sequenced from one sample in a study of blood T cell repertoires in COVID-19. This table comes from immunoSEQ multiplex PCR, and its TCRdb copy is limited to in-frame clones, with some not included. The sample shows about 110,000 clones, around nine tenths of them seen only once. The sample consisted of peripheral blood. All receptors derive from a woman younger than 45 with acute or convalescent COVID-19.

The CDR3 spells CASSLRGLETQYF. The CDR3 nucleotides read TGTGCCAGCAGTTTAAGGGGCCTGGAGACCCAGTACTTC. The J gene is TRBJ2-5, the V gene TRBV28; possible D gene TRBD1, 5 bases. The V gene lost 2 bases and the J gene lost 5 bases, with 9 bases spanning the gap. The germline CDR1 and CDR2 sequences are MDHEN and SYDVKM. This CDR3 comprises 13 residues.

V and J are TRBV10-1 and TRBJ2-3; TRBD2 matches at 9 bases. Germline V gives CDR1 WNHNN, CDR2 SYGVQD (reference sequence). The CDR3 is 20 residues long. The V and J ends lost 4 bases and 7 bases, in that order; junction bases with no gene match: 24. In nucleotides, the CDR3 is TGCGCCAGCAGTGGGTCCAGGCAGCGGGAGGACCAAATCGGGCGAAATACGCAGTATTTT. It translates to CASSGSRQREDQIGRNTQYF.

The count of this clone is one. The chain joins TRBV2 to TRBJ2-4; D ambiguous. The germline V gene has CDR1 SNHLY and CDR2 FYNNEI. V lost 4 bases, J lost 0 bases, and 10 bases lay in between. The CDR3 loop spans 15 amino acids. The DNA for the CDR3 is TGTGCCAGCAGTGTAGAGAATCTAGCCAAAAACATTCAGTACTTC. Its protein is CASSVENLAKNIQYF.

This clone was detected only once. The chain couples TRBV20-1 to TRBJ1-5; 7 nucleotides agree with TRBD1. J lost 5 bases, V lost 3 bases, and 13 bases had no gene match. CDR1 DFQATT and CDR2 SNEGSKA come from the germline V gene (reference sequence). The CDR3 runs to 16 residues. The CDR3 sequence: CSASVEQGPFYQPQHF. The CDR3 nucleotides read TGCAGTGCTAGTGTTGAACAGGGGCCTTTTTATCAGCCCCAGCATTTT.

J is TRBJ1-4 and V is TRBV28; D not resolved. V gave up 6 bases and J gave up 7 bases, with 12 bases separating them. Germline CDR1 reads MDHEN; CDR2 reads SYDVKM. The CDR3 extends over 13 amino acids. The CDR3 loop is CASSGVPGEKLFF. CDR3 bases: TGTGCCAGCAGCGGAGTCCCTGGTGAAAAACTGTTTTTT.

The CDR3 is CASSSLIRQGLDGYTF. The CDR3 nucleotides are TGTGCCAGCAGCTCTCTAATTCGACAGGGACTCGATGGCTACACCTTC. The gene calls are TRBV28 and TRBJ1-2; 7 bases match TRBD1. Trimming at V came to 6 bases and at J to 6 bases, leaving 16 bases not matched to a gene. The CDR3 is 16 residues long. Germline lookup yields CDR1 MDHEN and CDR2 SYDVKM.

This chain uses TRBV19 with TRBJ1-3; possibly TRBD1 for D (6 bases). CDR1 and CDR2 from the germline V gene are LNHDA and SQIVND (reference sequence). Trimming left V 8 bases short and J 0 bases short, with 26 bases between. The CDR3 consists of 19 residues. CDR3 bases: TGTGCCAGTGTGGACAGCCTTATTTCATTAAATTACTCTGGAAACACCATATATTTT. Protein product: CASVDSLISLNYSGNTIYF.

The chain uses TRBV9 and TRBJ1-6, with 7 bases that match TRBD1. This CDR3 is 15 amino acids long. The ends lost 3 bases at V and 7 bases at J; junction bases unmatched: 7. Looked up from germline, CDR1 is SGDLS and CDR2 is YYNGEE. CDR3 nucleotides: TGTGCCAGCAGCGCAGGGGGAGGAACAAATTCACCCCTCCACTTT. This encodes CASSAGGGTNSPLHF.

CDR3 coding DNA: TGTGCCAGCAGCCGACAGGCTACGACGGGGGAGCTGTTTTTT. It translates to CASSRQATTGELFF. The gene calls are TRBV6-2 or TRBV6-3 and TRBJ2-2; possibly TRBD1 for D (6 bases). The V and J ends lost 6 bases and 8 bases respectively, with 16 bases between them. The germline V gene encodes CDR1 MNHEY and CDR2 SVGEGT. This CDR3 contains 14 residues.

The chain has TRBV19 and TRBJ1-1, with D unclear. The CDR3 extends over 14 amino acids. Trimming cost V 11 bases and J 0 bases, with 16 bases left between them. Per the germline V gene, CDR1 is LNHDA and CDR2 is SQIVND (reference sequence). CDR3 in amino acids: CAGRTSRMNTEAFF. CDR3 nucleotides: TGTGCCGGGAGAACCTCTCGCATGAACACTGAAGCTTTCTTT.

The chain is built from TRBV5-1 and TRBJ2-7; TRBD2 agrees at 13 bases. The CDR3 covers 16 residues. J gave up 0 bases and V 4 bases, and 4 bases lay outside the gene matches. Germline lookup yields CDR1 SGHRS and CDR2 YFSETQ. CDR3 nucleotide sequence: TGCGCCAGCAGCCCCTGGACTAGCGGGAGCTCCTACGAGCAGTACTTC. It encodes CASSPWTSGSSYEQYF.

This sequence joins TRBV7-9 and TRBJ1-1; tentative D call: TRBD1 (5 bases). The CDR3 covers 15 residues. The V end was cut by 2 bases, the J end by 1 base, with 11 bases between. Germline CDR1 SEHNR, CDR2 FQNEAQ (reference sequence). The CDR3 reads CASSLRGDSNTEAFF. In nucleotides, the CDR3 is TGTGCCAGCAGCTTACGGGGGGATTCGAACACTGAAGCTTTCTTT. The full variable domain, completed using reference TRBV7-9 and TRBJ1-1, is DTGVSQNPRHKITKRGQNVTFRCDPISEHNRLYWYRQTLGQGPEFLTYFQNEAQLEKSRLLSDRFSAERPKGSFSTLEIQRTEQGDSAMYLCASSLRGDSNTEAFFGQGTRLTVV.

V and J are TRBV5-5 and TRBJ2-7, with a tentative D call TRBD2 (6 bases). The germline V gene encodes CDR1 SGHKS and CDR2 YYEKEE (reference sequence). The CDR3 extends over 12 amino acids. V lost 0 bases and J 13 bases, leaving 14 bases between the germline ends. The CDR3 DNA reads TGTGCCAGCAGCTTGGGTGGGGACGGGGGATACTTC. The encoded protein is CASSLGGDGGYF. Full variable domain (outside the CDR3, taken from reference TRBV5-5 and TRBJ2-7): DAGVTQSPTHLIKTRGQQVTLRCSPISGHKSVSWYQQVLGQGPQFIFQYYEKEERGRGNFPDRFSARQFPNYSSELNVNALLLGDSALYLCASSLGGDGGYFGPGTRLTVT.

The gene calls are TRBV9 and TRBJ2-7; a weak D match, TRBD1 (6 bases). CDR1 is SGDLS and CDR2 is YYNGEE in the germline V gene. This CDR3 has 13 residues. The V gene lost 3 bases and the J gene lost 6 bases, with 13 bases spanning the gap. The CDR3 reads CASSEGTRSEQYF. Written as DNA, the CDR3 is TGTGCCAGCAGCGAGGGGACACGGAGCGAGCAGTACTTC.

The CDR3 loop reads CASSEASSGRVGVQFF. CDR3 nucleotides: TGTGCCAGCAGTGAAGCAAGTAGCGGGAGGGTGGGTGTGCAGTTCTTC. This chain links TRBV6-1 with TRBJ2-1; 11 positions agree with TRBD2. Looked up from germline, CDR1 is MNHNS and CDR2 is SASEGT. CDR3 length equals 16 residues. V gave up 0 bases and J gave up 12 bases; unmatched junction bases: 10.

The chain couples TRBV10-3 to TRBJ2-3; D gene ambiguous. This CDR3 contains 11 residues. With 7 bases removed from V and 8 bases from J, the gap between germline ends came to 10 bases. The germline gives CDR1 ENHRY, CDR2 SYGVKD. The chain's CDR3 is CAITPGVTQYF. As DNA, the CDR3 is TGTGCCATCACCCCTGGAGTTACGCAGTATTTT.

This clone was detected only once. This CDR3 reads CASTNLQGSFKTYTF. CDR3 coding DNA: TGTGCCAGCACCAACCTACAGGGCTCTTTTAAAACCTACACCTTC. This chain connects TRBV7-9 to TRBJ1-2; a weak D match, TRBD1 (6 bases). The V gene's germline CDR1 is SEHNR and CDR2 FQNEAQ (reference sequence). The CDR3 loop spans 15 amino acids. Trimming left V 7 bases short and J 10 bases short, with 25 bases between.

The genes are TRBV27 and TRBJ1-2; D is possibly TRBD1 (6 bases). CDR1 and CDR2 (germline): MNHEY, SMNVEV (reference sequence). This CDR3 is built from 15 residues. Trimming shortened V by 6 bases and J by 8 bases, and 22 bases separated the two germline ends. The CDR3 nucleotides read TGTGCCAGCAGGCAGGGGATAACATCGTCTGAGGGCTACACCTTC. Translation gives CASRQGITSSEGYTF.

This chain connects TRBV3-1 (or the pseudogene TRBV3-2) to TRBJ2-7, with D perhaps matching TRBD2 (5 bases). In germline, CDR1 is LGHDT, CDR2 YNNKEL (reference sequence). The CDR3 is made up of 14 amino acids. Trimming pared 5 bases from V and 3 bases from J, leaving 14 bases between. The CDR3 spells CASSDNSADYEQYF. CDR3 bases: TGTGCCAGCAGCGATAATTCAGCGGACTACGAGCAGTACTTC.

This rearrangement joins TRBV30 to TRBJ2-7; TRBD2 is a possible D gene (6 bases). CDR1 GTSNPN and CDR2 SVGIG come from the germline V gene (reference sequence). This CDR3 spans 13 amino acids. V lost 4 bases to trimming and J lost 7 bases, with 17 bases between them. The CDR3 DNA follows: TGTGCCTGGAAAGGGACTGGGGGAGGTGAGCAGTACTTC. Translating gives CAWKGTGGGEQYF.